These 11 T cell receptor beta chains came from one sample sequenced in a study of Ad26.COV2.S vaccination and SARS-CoV-2 variants. Sequencing was performed with immunoSEQ multiplex PCR; in TCRdb, only in-frame clones are kept and a portion is missing. The repertoire includes over 400,000 clones, 80% to 95% of them detected once, and more than 1.5% sits in the top ten. Treatment here: 19 received Ad26.COV2.S at low or high dose, single or two shots; about 5 received placebo; per-sample allocation not given. On day 63 after the first injection, vaccine and placebo recipients gave samples. The specimen was peripheral blood, collected in a trial of Ad26.COV2.S vaccine versus placebo. These receptors were taken from a person aged 18 to 59 who received the Ad26.COV2.S COVID-19 vaccine or a placebo.

The gene calls are TRBV7-9 and TRBJ1-1; TRBD1 aligns across 7 bases. CDR3 length: 15 amino acids. V trimming: 6 bases; J trimming: 5 bases; junction bases outside the gene matches: 12. Germline lookup yields CDR1 SEHNR and CDR2 FQNEAQ (reference sequence). The CDR3 DNA follows: TGTGCCAGCAGTCCAGCAGGGGGGGAACAAACTGAAGCTTTCTTT. Its translation: CASSPAGGEQTEAFF.

The rearrangement joins TRBV7-9 to TRBJ2-7; TRBD1 agrees at 12 bases. Germline-derived CDR1 and CDR2 are SEHNR and FQNEAQ (reference sequence). Trimming removed 0 bases from V and 5 bases from J; junction bases left unmatched: 5. The CDR3 is 16 amino acids. The CDR3 DNA sequence: TGTGCCAGCAGCTTAGCGCAAGGGACAGGGGGCAACGAGCAGTACTTC. Its translation is CASSLAQGTGGNEQYF.

This clone was found once. The rearrangement links TRBV6-5 to TRBJ1-2; 8 bases map to TRBD1. The CDR3 is made up of 15 amino acids. Germline CDR1 MNHEY, CDR2 SVGAGI. The J segment lost 5 bases and the V segment lost 3 bases, leaving 8 bases of the junction unmatched. CDR3 nucleotides: TGTGCCAGCAGTTATCTCGGACAGGGCCTGTATGGCTACACCTTC. Its protein product is CASSYLGQGLYGYTF.

The chain uses TRBV19 and TRBJ1-1; unclear D gene. CDR3 length: 12 amino acids. Trimming took off 5 bases at V and 1 base at J, with 5 bases between the two ends. The V gene's germline CDR1 is LNHDA and CDR2 SQIVND (reference sequence). CDR3 region: CASSFPNTEAFF. CDR3 DNA: TGTGCCAGTAGTTTTCCGAACACTGAAGCTTTCTTT.

The chain carries TRBV6-2 or TRBV6-3 and TRBJ2-6, with TRBD1 identical over 7 bases. There are 17 residues in the CDR3. The trim removed 2 bases at V and 7 bases at J, leaving 11 bases unmatched. Germline assignment: CDR1 MNHEY and CDR2 SVGEGT. The DNA for the CDR3 is TGTGCCAGCAGTTACATGCGACGGACAGGTAGTGCCAACGTCCTGACTTTC. As protein: CASSYMRRTGSANVLTF.

The V gene is TRBV4-3, the J gene TRBJ2-1; tentative D call: TRBD1 (6 bases). Trimming took 0 bases from V and 3 from J, leaving 9 bases between them. CDR1 LGHNA and CDR2 YSLEER come from the germline V gene. CDR3 length: 15 residues. The CDR3 is CASSQDRTVYNEQFF. CDR3 DNA: TGCGCCAGCAGCCAAGATAGGACAGTCTACAATGAGCAGTTCTTC.

This rearrangement joins TRBV6-2 or TRBV6-3 to TRBJ1-2; TRBD1 matches 8 bases. Per germline, CDR1 MNHEY and CDR2 SVGEGT. The CDR3 extends over 15 amino acids. The J segment lost 4 bases and the V segment lost 0 bases, leaving 4 bases of the junction unmatched. This chain's CDR3 is CASSYSGTGFYGYTF. DNA for the CDR3: TGTGCCAGCAGTTACTCCGGGACAGGCTTCTATGGCTACACCTTC.

The V gene is TRBV10-3, the J gene TRBJ2-2; D is ambiguous. Per the germline V gene, CDR1 is ENHRY and CDR2 is SYGVKD. The CDR3 contains 13 residues. Trimming took 5 bases from V and 7 from J, leaving 11 bases between them. Written as DNA, the CDR3 is TGTGCCATCAGTTTGACTGAACACGGGGAGCTGTTTTTT. It encodes CAISLTEHGELFF.

The rearrangement uses TRBV14 and TRBJ1-5; D unclear. The CDR3 extends over 17 amino acids. Germline lookup yields CDR1 SGHDN and CDR2 FVKESK. Trimming took 2 bases from V and 0 from J, leaving 14 bases between them. The CDR3 region is CASSQKPGPVSNQPQHF. CDR3 DNA sequence: TGTGCCAGCAGCCAAAAGCCCGGGCCGGTTAGCAATCAGCCCCAGCATTTT.

The V and J genes are TRBV7-9 and TRBJ1-4; D remains ambiguous. With 1 base removed from V and 4 bases from J, the gap between germline ends came to 10 bases. There are 15 residues in the CDR3. CDR1 and CDR2 from the germline V gene are SEHNR and FQNEAQ (reference sequence). The CDR3 loop reads CASSLEAPVNEKLFF. DNA of the CDR3: TGTGCCAGCAGCTTAGAAGCGCCGGTTAATGAAAAACTGTTTTTT.

The chain has TRBV4-3 and TRBJ1-3; tentative D call: TRBD1 (5 bases). V lost 4 bases and J lost 4, with 11 bases in between. Germline V gene sequence: CDR1 LGHNA, CDR2 YSLEER. This CDR3 has 14 amino acids. CDR3 in DNA: TGCGCCAGCAGCCGTCAGGGTAGCGGAAACACCATATATTTT. This encodes CASSRQGSGNTIYF.